These 25 T cell receptor beta chains were all obtained from the same sample, sequenced in a study of monozygotic twins with inflammatory bowel disease. TCRdb reanalyzed the 5' RACE reads and collapses them to one entry per CDR3 protein, without DNA. This table holds 330,000 or so distinct CDR3 sequences. The sequenced material came from blood. Receptor source: a human donor with ulcerative colitis or Crohn's disease, or a healthy co-twin of an affected twin (not recorded which).

This chain uses TRBV5-1 with TRBJ1-1; the TCRdb D gene call, TRBD1, has no DNA to confirm it. This CDR3 comprises 16 residues. Germline loops: CDR1 SGHRS, CDR2 YFSETQ. The CDR3: CASSLVLGRGGTEAFF.

The chain carries TRBV3-1 and TRBJ1-5. The CDR3 extends over 12 amino acids. Germline CDR1 reads LGHDT; CDR2 reads YNNKEL (reference sequence). CDR3 sequence reads: CASTQGFQPQHF. Complete variable domain (other parts from reference TRBV3-1 and TRBJ1-5): DTAVSQTPKYLVTQMGNDKSIKCEQNLGHDTMYWYKQDSKKFLKIMFSYNNKELIINETVPNRFSPKSPDKAHLNLHINSLELGDSAVYFCASTQGFQPQHFGDGTRLSIL.

The chain carries TRBV30 and TRBJ2-3; lacking DNA, the TRBD2 call made by TCRdb goes unchecked. From germline, CDR1 is GTSNPN and CDR2 SVGIG (reference sequence). This CDR3 is 17 amino acids long. The CDR3 sequence: CAWREAGTSTRTDTQYF.

The chain employs TRBV5-4 and TRBJ1-4; TCRdb names TRBD1, which stays unverified in the absence of DNA. There are 17 residues in the CDR3. CDR1 is SGHNT and CDR2 is YYREEE in the germline V gene (reference sequence). This CDR3 reads CASSPGQGAGAGEKLFF.

The chain uses TRBV7-8 and TRBJ1-6. Germline V gene lookup returns CDR1 SGHVS and CDR2 FQNEAQ. CDR3 length equals 16 residues. The CDR3 spells CASSAYISSYNSPLHF.

V usage is TRBV19 and J usage is TRBJ1-2. Germline lookup yields CDR1 LNHDA and CDR2 SQIVND (reference sequence). The CDR3 is made up of 15 amino acids. The CDR3 spells CASNRQASANYGYTF. Full variable domain (missing parts from reference TRBV19 and TRBJ1-2): DGGITQSPKYLFRKEGQNVTLSCEQNLNHDAMYWYRQDPGQGLRLIYYSQIVNDFQKGDIAEGYSVSREKKESFPLTVTSAQKNPTAFYLCASNRQASANYGYTFGSGTRLTVV.

The rearrangement links TRBV10-2 to TRBJ1-6; as DNA is missing, the TRBD1 call by TCRdb cannot be tested. The germline V gene encodes CDR1 WSHSY and CDR2 SAAADI. The CDR3 is 14 amino acids. CDR3 region: CASSATGGNSPLHF.

V gene TRBV4-1 combines with J gene TRBJ2-4; TCRdb reports TRBD1, a call that lacks DNA to check it against. Germline V lookup: CDR1 MGHRA, CDR2 YSYEKL. The CDR3 loop spans 15 amino acids. The CDR3 protein is CASSADLERGNIQYF.

The CDR3 reads CASSVLGESGGTQYF. This rearrangement joins TRBV5-1 to TRBJ2-5; TCRdb's assignment of TRBD2 cannot be checked, as there is no DNA. The CDR3 spans 15 residues. Per the germline V gene, CDR1 is SGHRS and CDR2 is YFSETQ.

The chain has TRBV20-1 and TRBJ1-2; the TCRdb call, TRBD1, lacks DNA for checking. The CDR3 loop spans 15 amino acids. Per the germline V gene, CDR1 is DFQATT and CDR2 is SNEGSKA (reference sequence). This CDR3 is CSARDPDNPLYGYTF.

The chain recombines TRBV7-2 with TRBJ1-3. The CDR3 is made up of 15 amino acids. Per the germline V gene, CDR1 is SGHTA and CDR2 is FQGNSA. The CDR3 spells CASTAGRSSGNTIYF.

The chain carries TRBV5-6 and TRBJ1-2. Germline V gene data show CDR1 as SGHDT and CDR2 as YYEEEE. The CDR3 extends over 13 amino acids. CDR3 protein: CASSLTGRIGYTF.

The chain recombines TRBV12-3 or TRBV12-4 with TRBJ1-1. The CDR3 length is 13 residues. CDR3 loop: CASTRSGDTEAFF.

This rearrangement joins TRBV20-1 to TRBJ1-2. The CDR3 totals 14 residues. The germline V gene has CDR1 DFQATT and CDR2 SNEGSKA (reference sequence). The CDR3 spells CSAPGGALNYGYTF.

The chain links TRBV2 to TRBJ2-3; TCRdb picks TRBD2, but there is no DNA to check that call. This CDR3 region has 15 residues. Looked up from germline, CDR1 is SNHLY and CDR2 is FYNNEI. CDR3 sequence reads: CASKGTSGGADTQYF. The full variable domain, completed using reference TRBV2 and TRBJ2-3, is EPEVTQTPSHQVTQMGQEVILRCVPISNHLYFYWYRQILGQKVEFLVSFYNNEISEKSEIFDDQFSVERPDGSNFTLKIRSTKLEDSAMYFCASKGTSGGADTQYFGPGTRLTVL.

CDR3 sequence reads: CASSLDPANIDSPLHF. The chain couples TRBV5-1 to TRBJ1-6. Germline CDR1 reads SGHRS; CDR2 reads YFSETQ. There are 16 residues in the CDR3.

The CDR3 sequence: CASSLAGHYEQYF. The V and J genes are TRBV18 and TRBJ2-7; TCRdb indicates TRBD2, and absent DNA this call remains unverified. Germline CDR1 reads KGHSH; CDR2 reads LQKENI. This CDR3 comprises 13 residues. Filled out from reference TRBV18 and TRBJ2-7, the complete variable domain reads NAGVMQNPRHLVRRRGQEARLRCSPMKGHSHVYWYRQLPEEGLKFMVYLQKENIIDESGMPKERFSAEFPKEGPSILRIQQVVRGDSAAYFCASSLAGHYEQYFGPGTRLTVT.

The chain combines TRBV29-1 with TRBJ2-5; no DNA is available, so the TRBD1 call from TCRdb remains unchecked. The germline gives CDR1 SQVTM, CDR2 ANQGSEA. This CDR3 comprises 14 residues. CDR3 amino acids: CSVEDSGGQETQYF.

This chain links TRBV5-1 with TRBJ1-2; no DNA is available, so the TRBD1 call from TCRdb remains unchecked. The germline gives CDR1 SGHRS, CDR2 YFSETQ. This CDR3 contains 21 residues. CDR3 region: CASSLANTGGIRRTGDYGYTF.

The chain carries TRBV6-5 and TRBJ1-2; TCRdb names TRBD1, which stays unverified in the absence of DNA. The CDR3 loop spans 16 amino acids. Germline CDR1 and CDR2: MNHEY and SVGAGI. CDR3 amino acids: CASSYPGVGSHYGYTF.

The chain has TRBV15 and TRBJ2-1; as DNA is missing, the TRBD1 call by TCRdb cannot be tested. The V gene's germline CDR1 is LNHNV and CDR2 YYDKDF (reference sequence). The CDR3 extends over 14 amino acids. CDR3 region: CATSPPYMVHEQFF.

The V gene is TRBV4-3, the J gene TRBJ2-3. The CDR3 extends over 14 amino acids. From germline, CDR1 is LGHNA and CDR2 YSLEER. The CDR3 reads CASSTTSRTDTQYF.

The chain joins TRBV6-1 to TRBJ2-3; the TCRdb call, TRBD2, lacks DNA for checking. The V gene's germline CDR1 is MNHNS and CDR2 SASEGT. This CDR3 contains 15 residues. CDR3 sequence reads: CASRATSGSVYTQYF.

J is TRBJ2-2 and V is TRBV6-1; with no DNA, the TCRdb D assignment of TRBD2 cannot be verified. This CDR3 has 14 residues. From germline, CDR1 is MNHNS and CDR2 SASEGT. The CDR3 sequence: CASSRLRTTGELFF.

The chain links TRBV27 to TRBJ2-3. This CDR3 has 17 amino acids. The germline gives CDR1 MNHEY, CDR2 SMNVEV (reference sequence). The CDR3: CASSLSAAKRRTDTQYF.